This T cell receptor beta chain was identified during a study of cytomegalovirus exposure and HLA in healthy donors. General observations from the study: Later analysis associated a missense DCLRE1C variant with TCR beta V- and J-gene trimming. The study dropped some indistinguishable V segments, TRBV6-2 and TRBV6-3 among them. A prior analysis recorded that most TCR beta V segments were productive about 87% or about 30% of the time.

About this clone: Its antigen is unknown.

In germline, CDR1 is MNHEY, CDR2 SMNVEV (reference sequence). The CDR3 contains 14 residues. The ends were cut back, 5 bases at V and 1 base at J, with 8 bases in the middle. The PCR used 60 Vbeta and 13 Jbeta primers. The assay was immunoSEQ multiplex PCR, and TCRdb's table has in-frame clones only and misses some. The repertoire holds around 150,000 clones, with more than 60% as singletons. This sequence was found in a male donor in good health and CMV-seronegative. Sequenced sample: PBMCs. The genes are TRBV27 and TRBJ1-4; maybe TRBD1 (5 bases). CDR3 sequence reads: CASSRGGTNEKLFF. As DNA, the CDR3 is TGTGCCAGCAGTCGGGGGGGAACTAATGAAAAACTGTTTTTT.